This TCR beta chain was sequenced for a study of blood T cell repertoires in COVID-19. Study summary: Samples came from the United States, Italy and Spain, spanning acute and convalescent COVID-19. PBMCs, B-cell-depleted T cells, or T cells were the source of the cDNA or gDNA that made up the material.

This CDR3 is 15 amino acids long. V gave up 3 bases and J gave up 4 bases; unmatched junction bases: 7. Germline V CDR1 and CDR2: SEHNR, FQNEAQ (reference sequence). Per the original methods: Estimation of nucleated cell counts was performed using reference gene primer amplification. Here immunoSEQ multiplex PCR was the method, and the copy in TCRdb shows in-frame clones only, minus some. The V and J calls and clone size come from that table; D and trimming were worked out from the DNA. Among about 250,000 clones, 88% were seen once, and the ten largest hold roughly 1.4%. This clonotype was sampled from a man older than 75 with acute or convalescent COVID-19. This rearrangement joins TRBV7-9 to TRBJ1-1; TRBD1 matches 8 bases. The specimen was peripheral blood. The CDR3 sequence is CASSFLPGGGTEAFF. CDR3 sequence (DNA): TGTGCCAGCAGCTTTCTGCCAGGGGGCGGCACTGAAGCTTTCTTT.